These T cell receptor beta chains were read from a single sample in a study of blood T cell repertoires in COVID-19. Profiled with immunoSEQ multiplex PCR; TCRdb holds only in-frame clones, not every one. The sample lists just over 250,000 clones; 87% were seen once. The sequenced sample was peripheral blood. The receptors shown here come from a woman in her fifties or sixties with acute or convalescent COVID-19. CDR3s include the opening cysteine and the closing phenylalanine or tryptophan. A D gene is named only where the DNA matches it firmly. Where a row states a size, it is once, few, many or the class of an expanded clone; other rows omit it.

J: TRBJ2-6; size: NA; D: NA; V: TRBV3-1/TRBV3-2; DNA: TGTGCCAGCAGCCAAGTAGCAGGGGCCAACGTCCTGACTTTC; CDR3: CASSQVAGANVLTF
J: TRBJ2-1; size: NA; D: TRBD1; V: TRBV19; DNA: TGTGCCAGTAGTATGGGGAGGGTCAATACAGGGGGCACTTACAATGAGCAGTTCTTC; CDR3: CASSMGRVNTGGTYNEQFF
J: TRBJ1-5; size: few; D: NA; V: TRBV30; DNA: TGTGCCTGGAGTGTACTGGTCGATCAGCCCCAGCATTTT; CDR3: CAWSVLVDQPQHF
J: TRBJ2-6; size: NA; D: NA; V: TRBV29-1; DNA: TGCAGTACGGGGGAAGGTAGCTCTGGGGCCAACGTCCTGACTTTC; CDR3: CSTGEGSSGANVLTF
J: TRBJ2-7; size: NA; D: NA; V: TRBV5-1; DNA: TGCGCCAGCAGCTTGTACAGGGAAGGCGAGCAGTACTTC; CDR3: CASSLYREGEQYF
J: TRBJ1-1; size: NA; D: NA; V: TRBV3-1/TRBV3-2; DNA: TGTGCCAGCAGCCAAGATGGACAAGAAGCTTTCTTT; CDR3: CASSQDGQEAFF
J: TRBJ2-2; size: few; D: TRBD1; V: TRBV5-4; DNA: TGTGCCAGTAGACCAGGGGGTGTGAACACCGGGGAGCTGTTTTTT; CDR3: CASRPGGVNTGELFF
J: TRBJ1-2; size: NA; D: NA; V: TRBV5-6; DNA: TGTGCCAGCAGCTTGGAGGAGACAGGCGGCTCCTATGGCTACACCTTC; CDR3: CASSLEETGGSYGYTF
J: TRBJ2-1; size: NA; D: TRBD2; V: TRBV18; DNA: TGTGCCAGCTCACCACTTCGGACTAGCGGGGGCGTAAGCTCCTACAATGAGCAGTTCTTC; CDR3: CASSPLRTSGGVSSYNEQFF
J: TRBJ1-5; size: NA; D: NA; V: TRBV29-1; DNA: TGCAGCGTTGCCGGCCACAGTGATCAGCCCCAGCATTTT; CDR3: CSVAGHSDQPQHF
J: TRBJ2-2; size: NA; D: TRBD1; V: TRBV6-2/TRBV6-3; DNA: TGTGCCAGCAGTTACTTCGTAGGACAGGGAAACACCGGGGAGCTGTTTTTT; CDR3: CASSYFVGQGNTGELFF
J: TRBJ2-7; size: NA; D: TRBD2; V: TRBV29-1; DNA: TGCAGCGTTGAAGGGGAGGGCCAGGAAACCTACGAGCAGTACTTC; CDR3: CSVEGEGQETYEQYF
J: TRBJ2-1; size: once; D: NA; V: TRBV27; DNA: TGTGCCAGCAGTATATATGGATCGGGCTCCTACAATGAGCAGTTCTTC; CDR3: CASSIYGSGSYNEQFF
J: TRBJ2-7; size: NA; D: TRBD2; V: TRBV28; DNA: TGTGCCAGCAGTCTACCGGGACTAGCGGTCTACGAGCAGTACTTC; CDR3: CASSLPGLAVYEQYF
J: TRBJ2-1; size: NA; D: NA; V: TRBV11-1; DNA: TGTGCCAGCAGCCCTAGAAAAGAGCAGTTCTTC; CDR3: CASSPRKEQFF
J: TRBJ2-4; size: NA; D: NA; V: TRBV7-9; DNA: TGTGCCAGCAGCTTAGGTGTTGGCGGCGTTAAAAACATTCAGTACTTC; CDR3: CASSLGVGGVKNIQYF
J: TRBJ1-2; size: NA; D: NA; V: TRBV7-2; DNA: TGTGCCAGCAGCTCCACTACACAGGGCGGCTACACCTTC; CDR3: CASSSTTQGGYTF
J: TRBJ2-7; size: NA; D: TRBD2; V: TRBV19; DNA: TGTGCCAGTAGTCTAGCGGGAGGTTCCTACGAGCAGTACTTC; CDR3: CASSLAGGSYEQYF
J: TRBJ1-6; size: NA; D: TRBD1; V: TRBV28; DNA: TGTGCCAGCAGTTTTCCCGACAGGGCTAGGGCACCCCTCCACTTT; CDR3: CASSFPDRARAPLHF
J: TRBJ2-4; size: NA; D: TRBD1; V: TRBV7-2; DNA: TGTGCCAGCAGCTCGGGACAGTTCGCCAAAAACATTCAGTACTTC; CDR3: CASSSGQFAKNIQYF
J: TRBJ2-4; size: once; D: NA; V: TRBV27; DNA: TGTGCCAGCGCCGGCCTCAGGGCGTGGGGCATTCAGTACTTC; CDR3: CASAGLRAWGIQYF
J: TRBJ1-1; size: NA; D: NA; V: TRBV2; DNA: TGTGCCAGCATGGGAGGGGAAAGGGTGAACACTGAAGCTTTCTTT; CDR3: CASMGGERVNTEAFF
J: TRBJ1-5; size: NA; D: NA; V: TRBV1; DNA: TGCACCAGCAGCCAAGATACGGTAAGTCAGCCCCAGCATTTT; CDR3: CTSSQDTVSQPQHF
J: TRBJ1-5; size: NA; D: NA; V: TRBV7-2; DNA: TGTGCCAGCAGCTTATCGCGGCAGCCCCAGCATTTT; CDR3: CASSLSRQPQHF
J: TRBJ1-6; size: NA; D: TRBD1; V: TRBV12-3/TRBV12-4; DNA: TGTGCCAGCAGCCGACTACAGGGGCCCCTCCACTTT; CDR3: CASSRLQGPLHF
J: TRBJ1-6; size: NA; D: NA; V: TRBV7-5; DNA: TGTGTCAGAAGCGCTCCCGGGACAGGTAATTCACCCCTCCACTTT; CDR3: CVRSAPGTGNSPLHF
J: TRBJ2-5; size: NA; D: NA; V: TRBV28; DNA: TGTGCCAGCAGGCAGACAGGAAAAGAGACCCAGTACTTC; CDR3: CASRQTGKETQYF
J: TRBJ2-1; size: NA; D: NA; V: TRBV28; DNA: TGTGCCAGCAGTCTCACTAGAGGGTACAATGAGCAGTTCTTC; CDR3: CASSLTRGYNEQFF
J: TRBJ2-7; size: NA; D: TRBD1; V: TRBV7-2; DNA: TGTGCCAGCAGCTCCCAGGACAGGGGAATTGACGAGCAGTACTTC; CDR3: CASSSQDRGIDEQYF
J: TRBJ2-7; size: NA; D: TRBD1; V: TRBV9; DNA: TGTGCCAGCAGCCCTCAGGGACAGGGGCGAGGGCAGTACTTC; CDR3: CASSPQGQGRGQYF
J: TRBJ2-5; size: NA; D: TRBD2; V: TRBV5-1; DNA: TGCGCCAGCAGTTACCAAGGACTAGCAGGCGCGGAGACCCAGTACTTC; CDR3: CASSYQGLAGAETQYF
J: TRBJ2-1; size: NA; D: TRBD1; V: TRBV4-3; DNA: TGCGCCAGCAGCCAAGGGACAGGGGGCTACAATGAGCAGTTCTTC; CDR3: CASSQGTGGYNEQFF
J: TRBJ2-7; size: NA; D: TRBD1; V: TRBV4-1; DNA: TGCGCCAGCAGCGAAAAAGACAGGGCTTCCTACGAGCAGTACTTC; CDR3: CASSEKDRASYEQYF
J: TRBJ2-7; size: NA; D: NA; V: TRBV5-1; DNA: TGCGCCAGCAGCTCAAGTGAGCCGGAGGTCGAGCAGTACTTC; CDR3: CASSSSEPEVEQYF
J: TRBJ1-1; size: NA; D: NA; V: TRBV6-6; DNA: TGTGCCAGCATCGACCTAGGGGCAGCGCTGAACACTGAAGCTTTCTTT; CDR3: CASIDLGAALNTEAFF
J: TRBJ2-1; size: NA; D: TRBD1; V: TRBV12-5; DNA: TGTGCTAGTGGTTTCTCCGACAGGGCTAATGAGCAGTTCTTC; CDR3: CASGFSDRANEQFF
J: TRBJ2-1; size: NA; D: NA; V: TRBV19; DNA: TGTGCCAGTAGTCTGAGGGGGAGGGCCTACAATGAGCAGTTCTTC; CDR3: CASSLRGRAYNEQFF
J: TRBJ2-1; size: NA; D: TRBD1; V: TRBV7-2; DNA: TGTGCGACCGGGACAGGGTATGTTGGGAATGAGCAGTTCTTC; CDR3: CATGTGYVGNEQFF
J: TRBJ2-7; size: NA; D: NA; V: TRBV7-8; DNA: TGTGCCAGCAGCGGAGGTGTTGTCAGCTCCTACGAGCAGTACTTC; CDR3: CASSGGVVSSYEQYF
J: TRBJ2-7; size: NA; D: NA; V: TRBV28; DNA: TGTGCCAGCAGGTCTGAAGGCAGGGCCTACGAGCAGTACTTC; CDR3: CASRSEGRAYEQYF